This TCR beta chain was captured in a study of blood T cells in healthy people across ages. Primed by a sample-barcoded 5' primer and a J-beta primer mix, a second PCR proceeded for about 6 to 11 cycles. Each CDR3 protein is one row after TCRdb ran MiXCR on the 5' RACE reads. The sample lists roughly 1,800,000 distinct CDR3 sequences; just under 50% were seen once. The study's findings and limits: The CMV status of each donor remained undetermined, and this could have confounded shifts in expanded clonotypes. In older individuals, TCR beta diversity per million T cells was lower, falling roughly linearly with age.

The CDR3 is 16 amino acids. Germline CDR1 MGHRA, CDR2 YSYEKL. V dropped 2 bases and J dropped 2; count of bases not matched to a gene: 5. Comments on this clonotype: Its matching antigen is unknown.

The genes are TRBV4-1 and TRBJ2-3; 9 bases align to TRBD2. The sequenced sample consisted of blood. The source is a woman in her thirties or forties in good health. This CDR3 reads CASSQLAGVTTDTQYF. CDR3 sequence (DNA): TGCGCCAGCAGCCAATTAGCGGGGGTTACCACAGATACGCAGTATTTT.